This entry lists 30 T cell receptor beta chains sequenced from one sample in a study of early T cells in non-severe SARS-CoV-2 infection. TCRdb itself ran the 5' RACE reads through MiXCR, one entry per CDR3 protein. The sample shows tens of thousands of distinct CDR3 sequences, 5% of them seen only once. Sequencing input: whole blood. These receptors all come from an adult who was a healthcare worker with PCR-confirmed SARS-CoV-2 infection or an uninfected control (not recorded which).

This clonotype showed up many times. The V call is TRBV14, the J call TRBJ1-5; no clear D gene. Trimming took off 3 bases at V and 5 bases at J, with 8 bases between the two ends. CDR1 is SGHDN and CDR2 is FVKESK in the germline V gene. CDR3 length: 13 amino acids. The chain's CDR3 is CASSQHGDQPQHF. The CDR3 coding sequence is TGTGCCAGCAGCCAGCATGGGGATCAGCCCCAGCATTTT.

Ten or more counts support this clonotype. CDR3 in amino acids: CASSGSPETQYF. For the CDR3, the DNA is TGTGCCAGCAGTGGGTCCCCAGAGACCCAGTACTTC. The chain employs TRBV3-1 and TRBJ2-5; D unclear. The germline V gene encodes CDR1 LGHDT and CDR2 YNNKEL (reference sequence). Trimming shortened V by 6 bases and J by 4 bases, and 9 bases separated the two germline ends. The CDR3 length is 12 residues.

This clonotype was observed many times. The chain recombines TRBV7-2 with TRBJ2-2; TRBD2 matches 11 bases. The V and J ends lost 4 bases and 7 bases, in that order; junction bases with no gene match: 5. Germline V lookup: CDR1 SGHTA, CDR2 FQGNSA. The CDR3 runs 15 residues. CDR3 residues: CASSYLAGGDGELFF. The CDR3 DNA reads as TGTGCCAGCAGCTACCTAGCGGGGGGCGACGGGGAGCTGTTTTTT.

This clonotype came up many times. The chain joins TRBV19 to TRBJ1-1; D call uncertain. CDR3 length equals 14 residues. Trimming pared 2 bases from V and 0 bases from J, leaving 7 bases between. Germline CDR1 and CDR2: LNHDA and SQIVND (reference sequence). The CDR3 spells CASSIRGMNTEAFF. The CDR3 DNA is TGTGCCAGTAGTATACGCGGGATGAACACTGAAGCTTTCTTT. Drawing the rest from reference TRBV19 and TRBJ1-1, the complete variable domain is DGGITQSPKYLFRKEGQNVTLSCEQNLNHDAMYWYRQDPGQGLRLIYYSQIVNDFQKGDIAEGYSVSREKKESFPLTVTSAQKNPTAFYLCASSIRGMNTEAFFGQGTRLTVV.

This clonotype was seen many times. The chain has TRBV19 and TRBJ2-2; D not certain. The germline V gene encodes CDR1 LNHDA and CDR2 SQIVND (reference sequence). The CDR3 contains 14 residues. V was trimmed by 2 bases and J by 1 base, leaving 5 bases between them. The CDR3 reads CASSISKNTGELFF. The CDR3 nucleotides read TGTGCCAGTAGTATAAGTAAGAACACCGGGGAGCTGTTTTTT.

The gene calls are TRBV5-4 and TRBJ2-2; weak D call: TRBD1 (6 bases). Per germline, CDR1 SGHNT and CDR2 YYREEE (reference sequence). Trimming took off 10 bases at V and 0 bases at J, with 10 bases between the two ends. This CDR3 has 13 residues. The CDR3 spells CAGGQSNTGELFF. CDR3 in DNA: TGTGCCGGTGGACAGTCGAACACCGGGGAGCTGTTTTTT.

This clonotype showed up many times. The rearrangement links TRBV5-1 to TRBJ2-2, with D unclear. The CDR3 spans 16 residues. Per germline, CDR1 SGHRS and CDR2 YFSETQ. The V gene lost 7 bases and the J gene lost 2 bases, with 18 bases spanning the gap. DNA of the CDR3: TGCGCCAGCCGCGAAATGAGACAAGCAAACACCGGGGAGCTGTTTTTT. Translating it yields CASREMRQANTGELFF.

This clonotype has ten or more counts. The V gene is TRBV20-1, the J gene TRBJ1-2; TRBD1 is a possible D gene (6 bases). The length of the CDR3 is 14 residues. V lost 6 bases and J 6 bases, leaving 20 bases between the germline ends. Per the germline V gene, CDR1 is DFQATT and CDR2 is SNEGSKA (reference sequence). Here the CDR3 DNA reads TGCAGTGCCCGACGGGCACAGGGAAGGGATGGCTACACCTTC. Translating it yields CSARRAQGRDGYTF.

The V and J genes are TRBV20-1 and TRBJ2-3; 12 bases align to TRBD2. CDR1 and CDR2 from the germline V gene are DFQATT and SNEGSKA (reference sequence). V was pared by 0 bases and J by 2 bases, with 12 bases of the junction left unmatched. The CDR3 length is 19 residues. DNA for the CDR3: TGCAGTGCTAGAGATCTGGCTAGCGGGGGGGGCACCCTCACAGATACGCAGTATTTT. This gives the protein CSARDLASGGGTLTDTQYF.

This clonotype was recorded at least ten times. The V and J genes are TRBV10-3 and TRBJ1-2; the match to TRBD1 covers 9 bases. After removal of 5 bases from V and 8 bases from J, the junction contained 6 bases not matched to a gene. There are 13 residues in the CDR3. Germline V gene data show CDR1 as ENHRY and CDR2 as SYGVKD. The CDR3 loop reads CAISTGTGQGYTF. DNA of the CDR3: TGTGCCATCAGTACCGGGACAGGGCAGGGCTACACCTTC.

This clonotype was found many times. V usage is TRBV11-2 and J usage is TRBJ2-1, with 7 bases aligning to TRBD2. J gave up 2 bases and V 10 bases, and 14 bases lay outside the gene matches. The CDR3 covers 16 residues. Germline lookup yields CDR1 SGHAT and CDR2 FQNNGV. Here the CDR3 DNA reads TGTGCCACCCGAACCCTTATCCGGGGGGCCTACAATGAGCAGTTCTTC. As protein: CATRTLIRGAYNEQFF.

This clonotype has just a few counts. The chain employs TRBV11-2 and TRBJ1-3, with D possibly TRBD1 on 5 matching bases. The CDR3 loop spans 17 amino acids. Per the germline V gene, CDR1 is SGHAT and CDR2 is FQNNGV. Trimming removed 1 base at V and 0 bases at J, with 13 bases between. The CDR3: CASSLAGDGLSGNTIYF. For the CDR3, the DNA is TGTGCCAGCAGCTTAGCGGGGGACGGTCTCTCTGGAAACACCATATATTTT.

This clonotype was picked up a small number of times. The chain employs TRBV28 and TRBJ1-2; D gene unclear. The V gene lost 4 bases and the J gene lost 1 base, with 13 bases spanning the gap. This CDR3 comprises 15 residues. Per the germline V gene, CDR1 is MDHEN and CDR2 is SYDVKM. CDR3 region: CASSSPRIVNYGYTF. CDR3 sequence (DNA): TGTGCCAGCAGTTCCCCACGCATTGTTAACTATGGCTACACCTTC.

This clonotype was detected a few times. The J gene is TRBJ2-3, the V gene TRBV7-6; 8 nucleotides line up with TRBD1. The CDR3 runs to 17 residues. The V segment lost 5 bases and the J segment 4 bases; nucleotides outside the gene matches: 14. Germline CDR1 reads SGHVS; CDR2 reads FNYEAQ. The CDR3 region is CASSKHLGRGRSDTQYF. The DNA of the CDR3 is TGTGCCAGCAGCAAACACCTCGGCAGGGGGCGTTCAGATACGCAGTATTTT. The variable domain in full, with the rest retrieved from reference TRBV7-6 and TRBJ2-3, is GAGVSQSPRYKVTKRGQDVALRCDPISGHVSLYWYRQALGQGPEFLTYFNYEAQQDKSGLPNDRFSAERPEGSISTLTIQRTEQRDSAMYRCASSKHLGRGRSDTQYFGPGTRLTVL.

This clonotype was picked up many times. The CDR3 region is CASSQDRKKLFF. The DNA of the CDR3 is TGTGCCAGCAGCCAAGATCGGAAAAAACTGTTTTTT. The chain uses TRBV3-1 and TRBJ1-4; unclear D gene. Trimming shortened V by 0 bases and J by 9 bases, and 5 bases separated the two germline ends. CDR3 length: 12 amino acids. The germline V gene encodes CDR1 LGHDT and CDR2 YNNKEL (reference sequence). The complete variable domain, with remaining parts taken from reference TRBV3-1 and TRBJ1-4, reads DTAVSQTPKYLVTQMGNDKSIKCEQNLGHDTMYWYKQDSKKFLKIMFSYNNKELIINETVPNRFSPKSPDKAHLNLHINSLELGDSAVYFCASSQDRKKLFFGSGTQLSVL.

At least ten counts were recorded for this clonotype. J is TRBJ1-2 and V is TRBV15; no definite D call. V was shortened by 8 bases and J by 7 bases, with 17 bases between the two germline ends. The CDR3 consists of 13 residues. CDR1 and CDR2 (germline): LNHNV, YYDKDF (reference sequence). CDR3 bases: TGTGCCACCCAGGACGGTGGCGTGGGTGGCTACACCTTC. This gives the protein CATQDGGVGGYTF.

The gene calls are TRBV18 and TRBJ2-7; the D call may be TRBD1 or TRBD2 (5 bases each). CDR3 size: 17 residues. V was shortened by 1 base and J by 2 bases, with 18 bases between the two germline ends. In germline, CDR1 is KGHSH, CDR2 LQKENI. CDR3 sequence: CASSPLPGDLPTYEQYF. The CDR3 DNA reads TGTGCCAGCTCACCACTCCCCGGGGACCTCCCGACCTACGAGCAGTACTTC.

This clonotype was picked up many times. The rearrangement uses TRBV20-1 and TRBJ2-3; 10 bases fit TRBD2. Germline V gives CDR1 DFQATT, CDR2 SNEGSKA (reference sequence). This CDR3 is 14 amino acids long. V trimming: 3 bases; J trimming: 3 bases; junction bases outside the gene matches: 3. This CDR3 is CSASPTSGTDTQYF. In nucleotides, the CDR3 is TGCAGTGCTAGCCCGACTAGCGGGACAGATACGCAGTATTTT.

This clonotype came up many times. J is TRBJ1-2 and V is TRBV10-3; TRBD1 agrees at 9 bases. The CDR3 contains 13 residues. Germline trimming cut 6 bases from V and 6 bases from J; bases unmatched to any gene: 5. Germline assignment: CDR1 ENHRY and CDR2 SYGVKD. The CDR3 sequence: CAIRTTGGHGYTF. The CDR3, as DNA: TGTGCCATCAGGACTACAGGGGGCCATGGCTACACCTTC.

This rearrangement joins TRBV6-1 to TRBJ2-3; D call uncertain. Germline assignment: CDR1 MNHNS and CDR2 SASEGT. There are 11 residues in the CDR3. CDR3 bases: TGTGTCACACAAAGCACAGATACGCAGTATTTT. This sequence encodes CVTQSTDTQYF.

The table lists this clonotype with a few counts. The chain employs TRBV28 and TRBJ1-4, with a weak D call TRBD1 (5 bases). V lost 8 bases to trimming and J lost 1 base, with 8 bases between them. Germline CDR1 reads MDHEN; CDR2 reads SYDVKM. The CDR3 contains 13 residues. This CDR3 is CASVGGTNEKLFF. Here the CDR3 DNA reads TGTGCCAGCGTGGGGGGAACTAATGAAAAACTGTTTTTT.

At least ten counts were recorded for this clonotype. This rearrangement joins TRBV28 to TRBJ2-1; D is uncertain. This CDR3 contains 12 residues. Germline lookup yields CDR1 MDHEN and CDR2 SYDVKM. Trimming took 5 bases from V and 2 from J, leaving 4 bases between them. The CDR3 bases are TGTGCCAGCAGTCTAGCCTACAATGAGCAGTTCTTC. Translation gives CASSLAYNEQFF.

This clonotype showed up many times. The genes are TRBV5-4 and TRBJ1-2; the match to TRBD1 covers 10 bases. This CDR3 spans 14 amino acids. Germline CDR1 is SGHNT and CDR2 is YYREEE (reference sequence). V shed 4 bases and J 4 bases; nucleotides not matched to a gene: 4. The CDR3: CASSPRDRGYGYTF. The CDR3 bases are TGTGCCAGCAGCCCGAGGGACAGGGGCTATGGCTACACCTTC. Filled out from reference TRBV5-4 and TRBJ1-2, the complete variable domain reads ETGVTQSPTHLIKTRGQQVTLRCSSQSGHNTVSWYQQALGQGPQFIFQYYREEENGRGNFPPRFSGLQFPNYSSELNVNALELDDSALYLCASSPRDRGYGYTFGSGTRLTVV.

The rearrangement uses TRBV29-1 and TRBJ1-6; 9 bases match TRBD1. J gave up 10 bases and V 5 bases, and 3 bases lay outside the gene matches. CDR3 size: 12 residues. The germline gives CDR1 SQVTM, CDR2 ANQGSEA. The CDR3 spells CSVRTGESPLHF. CDR3 coding DNA: TGCAGCGTTAGGACAGGGGAATCACCCCTCCACTTT.

This clonotype was observed at least ten times. The gene calls are TRBV20-1 and TRBJ1-5, with D possibly matching TRBD1 (5 bases). V was shortened by 6 bases and J by 0 bases, with 15 bases between the two germline ends. Germline CDR1 reads DFQATT; CDR2 reads SNEGSKA (reference sequence). CDR3 size: 15 residues. CDR3 residues: CSARSGLHSNQPQHF. The CDR3 DNA reads TGCAGTGCCCGTTCGGGACTGCATAGCAATCAGCCCCAGCATTTT.

This clonotype was picked up many times. The chain couples TRBV13 to TRBJ2-7; 8 nucleotides align to TRBD1. Germline assignment: CDR1 PRHDT and CDR2 FYEKMQ (reference sequence). V trimming: 5 bases; J trimming: 1 base; junction bases outside the gene matches: 1. The CDR3 consists of 13 residues. The CDR3 sequence is CASSRDRSYEQYF. CDR3 DNA sequence: TGTGCCAGCAGCCGGGACAGGTCCTACGAGCAGTACTTC.

This clonotype was detected only a few times. The chain combines TRBV29-1 with TRBJ2-3; the match to TRBD1 covers 9 bases. Germline V gene lookup returns CDR1 SQVTM and CDR2 ANQGSEA. This CDR3 has 15 residues. With 1 base clipped from V and 3 bases from J, the junction kept 5 bases outside the gene matches. The CDR3 DNA reads TGCAGCGTTGAAGTACAGGGGGCGAAAACAGATACGCAGTATTTT. It yields the protein CSVEVQGAKTDTQYF.

The V call is TRBV10-1, the J call TRBJ2-2; TRBD2 matches 7 bases. V trimming: 4 bases; J trimming: 3 bases; junction bases outside the gene matches: 8. CDR3 size: 16 residues. Germline assignment: CDR1 WNHNN and CDR2 SYGVQD (reference sequence). The CDR3 nucleotides read TGCGCCAGCAGTGCTGCTAGCGGAGATTACACCGGGGAGCTGTTTTTT. Protein: CASSAASGDYTGELFF.

The table lists this clonotype with many counts. CDR3: CAISVGQSIETQYF. In DNA form, the CDR3 reads TGTGCCATCAGTGTTGGACAATCAATAGAGACCCAGTACTTC. This chain uses TRBV10-3 with TRBJ2-5, with D possibly TRBD1 on 5 matching bases. This CDR3 has 14 residues. The germline V and J ends were trimmed by 4 bases and 4 bases, with 13 bases remaining between them. CDR1 and CDR2 from the germline V gene are ENHRY and SYGVKD.

There are many counts of this clonotype. The chain is built from TRBV4-1 and TRBJ1-1; the match to TRBD1 covers 8 bases. With 2 bases clipped from V and 6 bases from J, the junction kept 8 bases outside the gene matches. The CDR3 consists of 15 residues. Germline CDR1 and CDR2: MGHRA and YSYEKL. Written as DNA, the CDR3 is TGCGCCAGCAGCCAACCCGACAGGGGATCCTCTGAAGCTTTCTTT. It yields the protein CASSQPDRGSSEAFF.